Below are 25 T cell receptor beta chains sequenced from a single sample in a study of metastatic and nonmetastatic thyroid tumors. Patients had received no treatment of any kind before thyroid surgery. With MiXCR, TCRdb called clones anew from the PCR reads. Here the sample spans tens of thousands of clones, under 20% being singletons. Input material: blood. The receptors were sampled from a female donor with papillary thyroid cancer or a benign thyroid nodule (not recorded which). Some clones in this sample may be carry-over from other donors' samples.

This clone was counted between two and nine times. J is TRBJ2-3 and V is TRBV18; a weak D match, TRBD1 (6 bases). V was trimmed by 6 bases and J by 4 bases, leaving 17 bases between them. The germline V gene has CDR1 KGHSH and CDR2 LQKENI. This CDR3 has 15 amino acids. The CDR3 nucleotides are TGTGCCAGCTCCCACCGGCCAGGGGCGGCAGATACGCAGTATTTT. Residues: CASSHRPGAADTQYF.

Relative to its sample, this clone is medium-sized. The chain has TRBV28 and TRBJ2-3, with 8 bases identical to TRBD2. CDR3 length equals 15 residues. From germline, CDR1 is MDHEN and CDR2 SYDVKM. The junction had 5 bases not matched to a gene; V was cut back by 5 bases and J by 1 base. The CDR3 is CASSPSAGGTDTQYF. The CDR3 region has the DNA TGTGCCAGCAGTCCCTCAGCGGGAGGCACAGATACGCAGTATTTT.

This clone is medium-sized by share. This chain joins TRBV6-1 and TRBJ2-7, with D perhaps matching TRBD1 (6 bases). V lost 6 bases, J lost 3 bases, and 15 bases lay in between. This CDR3 is built from 14 residues. CDR1 and CDR2 (germline): MNHNS, SASEGT. CDR3 sequence (DNA): TGTGCCAGCAGCCCCGAGGCAGGGGACTACGAGCAGTACTTC. The encoded protein is CASSPEAGDYEQYF.

This clone came up many times. The V and J genes are TRBV4-1 and TRBJ1-2; D unresolved. Trimming shortened V by 0 bases and J by 4 bases, and 6 bases separated the two germline ends. Germline V gene lookup returns CDR1 MGHRA and CDR2 YSYEKL. This CDR3 region has 13 residues. CDR3 in DNA: TGCGCCAGCAGCCAAGATCGGAGCTATGGCTACACCTTC. It is translated as CASSQDRSYGYTF.

This clone came up a few times. The chain has TRBV6-1 and TRBJ2-1, with 14 bases lining up with TRBD2. Germline-derived CDR1 and CDR2 are MNHNS and SASEGT. The CDR3 extends over 15 amino acids. Trimming took 3 bases from V and 8 from J; bases not matched to a gene: 3. The CDR3 protein is CASSEGTSGSHEQFF. For the CDR3, the DNA is TGTGCCAGCAGTGAGGGGACTAGCGGGAGCCATGAGCAGTTCTTC.

The chain is built from TRBV6-1 and TRBJ2-1, with 10 bases that match TRBD2. V was clipped by 4 bases and J by 10 bases; unmatched bases: 10. The CDR3 runs 15 residues. Germline lookup yields CDR1 MNHNS and CDR2 SASEGT. Here the CDR3 DNA reads TGTGCCAGCAGTGTCCGGAGCGGGAGGGCCGGCGAGCAGTTCTTC. Amino acids: CASSVRSGRAGEQFF.

The chain has TRBV5-1 and TRBJ2-1, with D possibly being TRBD1 (6 bases). This CDR3 has 15 amino acids. V lost 7 bases and J lost 3, with 17 bases in between. Germline CDR1 and CDR2: SGHRS and YFSETQ. As DNA, the CDR3 is TGCGCCAGCGAGATTCAGGGGAGCTACTACAATGAGCAGTTCTTC. As protein: CASEIQGSYYNEQFF. Full variable domain (rest looked up from reference TRBV5-1 and TRBJ2-1): KAGVTQTPRYLIKTRGQQVTLSCSPISGHRSVSWYQQTPGQGLQFLFEYFSETQRNKGNFPGRFSGRQFSNSRSEMNVSTLELGDSALYLCASEIQGSYYNEQFFGPGTRLTVL.

This clone has ten or more counts. The V and J genes are TRBV2 and TRBJ2-7, with TRBD2 identical over 10 bases. Germline V gene data show CDR1 as SNHLY and CDR2 as FYNNEI. The V gene end was trimmed by 7 bases and the J gene end by 4 bases; junction bases not matched to a gene: 4. The CDR3 is made up of 13 amino acids. CDR3 DNA: TGTGCCAGCAACGGACTAGCGGCATACGAGCAGTACTTC. It encodes CASNGLAAYEQYF.

This clone was observed at least ten times. The J gene is TRBJ2-2, the V gene TRBV30; possible D gene TRBD2, 5 bases. V was trimmed by 1 base and J by 2 bases, leaving 11 bases between them. The CDR3 extends over 15 amino acids. Germline assignment: CDR1 GTSNPN and CDR2 SVGIG (reference sequence). CDR3 region: CAWSAGVINTGELFF. Here the CDR3 DNA reads TGTGCCTGGAGTGCCGGGGTAATTAACACCGGGGAGCTGTTTTTT.

The sample holds a few counts of this clone. The chain uses TRBV28 and TRBJ1-5; tentative D call: TRBD1 (6 bases). The ends were cut back, 5 bases at V and 7 bases at J, with 9 bases in the middle. This CDR3 has 12 amino acids. Germline V gene lookup returns CDR1 MDHEN and CDR2 SYDVKM. The CDR3 region is CASSHRAQPQHF. The DNA for the CDR3 is TGTGCCAGCAGTCACAGGGCGCAGCCCCAGCATTTT.

In the case of this clone: A read error may be the cause here, since a much bigger clone is one base away. Lacking the conserved final phenylalanine or tryptophan, this CDR3 likely reflects a read error. V usage is TRBV3-1 and J usage is TRBJ1-5; D is unclear. There are 15 residues in the CDR3. Trimming removed 2 bases at V and 7 bases at J, with 15 bases between. Per the germline V gene, CDR1 is LGHDT and CDR2 is YNNKEL (reference sequence). In DNA form, the CDR3 reads TGTGCCAGCAGCCAATCGTACCGGGGTGGACAGCCCCAGCATTTG. As protein: CASSQSYRGGQPQHL.

The table lists this clone with a few counts. At one end, the junction sequence differs from germline, possibly due to a read error. Other DNA sequences within the sample encode an identical CDR3. V usage is TRBV28 and J usage is TRBJ1-2, with D tentatively TRBD1 (6 bases). This CDR3 has 16 amino acids. Germline values: CDR1 MDHEN, CDR2 SYDVKM. The DNA of the CDR3 is TGTGCCAGCAGTTTGGGGGCTGAGAAAGGTCTGGGTGGCTACACATTC. This translates into CASSLGAEKGLGGYTF.

Many counts were recorded for this clone. The rearrangement links TRBV25-1 to TRBJ1-4; no definite D call. The germline V gene encodes CDR1 MGHDK and CDR2 SYGVNS. Trimming left V 3 bases short and J 4 bases short, with 12 bases between. The CDR3 has 15 amino acids. The CDR3 sequence: CASSDALEINEKLFF. Written as DNA, the CDR3 is TGTGCCAGCAGTGACGCCCTAGAGATTAATGAAAAACTGTTTTTT.

This clone was seen ten or more times. The gene calls are TRBV5-6 and TRBJ1-4; 9 bases align to TRBD1. Germline-derived CDR1 and CDR2 are SGHDT and YYEEEE. Trimming took 3 bases from V and 7 from J; bases not matched to a gene: 7. CDR3 length equals 15 residues. The CDR3 DNA reads as TGTGCCAGCAGCTGGACAGGGGATCTTAGTGAAAAACTGTTTTTT. Translated: CASSWTGDLSEKLFF.

This clone appeared a few times. A much larger clone lies a single base off, so this may be a read error. The genes are TRBV10-3 and TRBJ1-4, with a weak D call TRBD1 (5 bases). Germline CDR1 is ENHRY and CDR2 is SYGVKD. Trimming removed 8 bases at V and 6 bases at J, with 7 bases between. The CDR3 covers 11 residues. In DNA form, the CDR3 reads TGTGCCATCGGGGACGATGAAAAACTGTTTTTT. Translated: CAIGDDEKLFF.

In this sample, this clone turned up a few times. The chain joins TRBV10-3 to TRBJ1-6; TRBD1 matches at 8 bases. The ends lost 11 bases at V and 0 bases at J; junction bases unmatched: 15. This CDR3 region has 18 residues. Germline-derived CDR1 and CDR2 are ENHRY and SYGVKD. The CDR3 reads CAAHDPGQGYSYNSPLHF. DNA of the CDR3: TGTGCCGCCCACGACCCCGGACAGGGTTACTCCTATAATTCACCCCTCCACTTT.

This clone was detected ten times or more. The V and J genes are TRBV9 and TRBJ2-2; tentatively, D is TRBD1 (6 bases). This CDR3 is built from 15 residues. The germline CDR1 and CDR2 sequences are SGDLS and YYNGEE. Trimming removed 3 bases at V and 8 bases at J, with 17 bases between. The CDR3 coding sequence is TGTGCCAGCAGCGAGTGGGACACGAACTTGGGGGAGCTGTTTTTT. Its translation is CASSEWDTNLGELFF. The full variable domain, completed using reference TRBV9 and TRBJ2-2, is DSGVTQTPKHLITATGQRVTLRCSPRSGDLSVYWYQQSLDQGLQFLIQYYNGEERAKGNILERFSAQQFPDLHSELNLSSLELGDSALYFCASSEWDTNLGELFFGEGSRLTVL.

This clone was observed many times. The J gene is TRBJ2-3, the V gene TRBV5-4; D might be TRBD1 (5 bases). With 0 bases removed from V and 4 bases from J, the gap between germline ends came to 18 bases. The CDR3 covers 17 residues. Germline-derived CDR1 and CDR2 are SGHNT and YYREEE (reference sequence). The CDR3 bases are TGTGCCAGCAGCTTGGCCGTAGGCAATGAAGGGGCAGATACGCAGTATTTT. Translation: CASSLAVGNEGADTQYF.

The rearrangement uses TRBV5-1 and TRBJ1-5; D is unclear. The CDR3 has 12 residues. The V gene's germline CDR1 is SGHRS and CDR2 YFSETQ. V was trimmed by 2 bases and J by 9 bases, leaving 9 bases between them. DNA of the CDR3: TGCGCCAGCAGCTTTGACCGGGGGCCCCAGCATTTT. This encodes CASSFDRGPQHF.

The sample holds a few counts of this clone. The gene calls are TRBV28 and TRBJ1-6; 7 nucleotides match TRBD1. The CDR3 is 16 amino acids. The germline V gene has CDR1 MDHEN and CDR2 SYDVKM. Trimming at V came to 6 bases and at J to 4 bases, leaving 9 bases not matched to a gene. CDR3 nucleotides: TGTGCCAGCAGCACACAGGGGTTTGGGTATAATTCACCCCTCCACTTT. Amino acids: CASSTQGFGYNSPLHF.

The sample holds many counts of this clone. The chain combines TRBV29-1 with TRBJ2-7; D gene ambiguous. The length of the CDR3 is 13 residues. The germline V gene encodes CDR1 SQVTM and CDR2 ANQGSEA. Trimming shortened V by 6 bases and J by 5 bases, and 17 bases separated the two germline ends. The CDR3 loop reads CSVTVDRIHEQYF. The CDR3 DNA is TGCAGCGTAACAGTTGACCGAATCCACGAGCAGTACTTC.

Ten or more counts support this clone. The gene calls are TRBV20-1 and TRBJ2-5; 11 nucleotides line up with TRBD2. After removal of 3 bases from V and 0 bases from J, the junction contained 3 bases not matched to a gene. The CDR3 is made up of 15 amino acids. Germline V CDR1 and CDR2: DFQATT, SNEGSKA (reference sequence). The CDR3 sequence: CSASPSGGYQETQYF. Here the CDR3 DNA reads TGCAGTGCTAGTCCTAGCGGGGGGTACCAAGAGACCCAGTACTTC.

The CDR3, as DNA: TGTGCCAGCAGTTACACAGCCTACACAGATACGCAGTATTTT. Encoded protein: CASSYTAYTDTQYF. The J gene is TRBJ2-3, the V gene TRBV6-5; no firm D call. The CDR3 totals 14 residues. Germline CDR1 MNHEY, CDR2 SVGAGI. V lost 2 bases and J lost 2, with 8 bases in between.

In its sample, this clone was seen a few times. This chain links TRBV6-1 with TRBJ1-5; 9 nucleotides match TRBD1. After removal of 7 bases from V and 1 base from J, the junction contained 5 bases not matched to a gene. The CDR3 length is 15 residues. Per the germline V gene, CDR1 is MNHNS and CDR2 is SASEGT. The CDR3 DNA reads TGTGCCAGCACTACCGGGACAGGGAGCAATCAGCCCCAGCATTTT. Translated: CASTTGTGSNQPQHF.

The sample holds many counts of this clone. This CDR3 is also generated by other DNA sequences in the sample. This chain links TRBV6-5 with TRBJ2-2, with a possible D match to TRBD2 (6 bases). Germline V gene sequence: CDR1 MNHEY, CDR2 SVGAGI. The CDR3 contains 17 residues. Trimming left V 0 bases short and J 6 bases short, with 17 bases between. For the CDR3, the DNA is TGTGCCAGCAGTTACTCCCGGGACTTAGCTCGGTCCGGGGAGCTGTTTTTT. Translation: CASSYSRDLARSGELFF.